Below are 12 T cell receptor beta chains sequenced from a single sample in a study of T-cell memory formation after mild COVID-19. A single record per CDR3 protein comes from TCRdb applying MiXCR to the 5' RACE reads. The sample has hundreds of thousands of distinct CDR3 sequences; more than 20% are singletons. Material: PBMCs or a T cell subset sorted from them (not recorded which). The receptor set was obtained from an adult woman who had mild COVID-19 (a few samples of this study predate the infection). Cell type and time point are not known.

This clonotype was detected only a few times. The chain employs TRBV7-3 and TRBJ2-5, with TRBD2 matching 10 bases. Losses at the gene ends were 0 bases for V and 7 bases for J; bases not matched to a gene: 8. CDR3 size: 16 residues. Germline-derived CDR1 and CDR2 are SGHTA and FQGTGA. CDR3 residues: CASSLTPSGGRATQYF. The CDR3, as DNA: TGTGCCAGCAGCTTAACGCCTAGCGGGGGAAGGGCGACCCAGTACTTC.

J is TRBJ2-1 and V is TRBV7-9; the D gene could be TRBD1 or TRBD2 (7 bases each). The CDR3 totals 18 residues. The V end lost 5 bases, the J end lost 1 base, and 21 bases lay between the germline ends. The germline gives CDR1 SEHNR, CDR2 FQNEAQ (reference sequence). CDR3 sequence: CASSAGGLAVESYNEQFF. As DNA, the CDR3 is TGTGCCAGCAGCGCAGGGGGGCTAGCGGTCGAGTCCTACAATGAGCAGTTCTTC.

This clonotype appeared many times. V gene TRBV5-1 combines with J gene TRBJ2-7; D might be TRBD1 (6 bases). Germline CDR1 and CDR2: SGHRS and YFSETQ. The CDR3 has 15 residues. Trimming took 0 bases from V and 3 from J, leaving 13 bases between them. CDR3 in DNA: TGCGCCAGCAGCTTGGCCCAGGGGAGCTACTACGAGCAGTACTTC. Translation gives CASSLAQGSYYEQYF.

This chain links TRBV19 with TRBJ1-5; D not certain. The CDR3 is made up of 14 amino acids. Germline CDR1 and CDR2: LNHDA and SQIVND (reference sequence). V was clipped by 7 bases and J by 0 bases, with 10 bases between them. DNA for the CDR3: TGTGCCAGTAATCAAGGGTATAGCAATCAGCCCCAGCATTTT. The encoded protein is CASNQGYSNQPQHF.

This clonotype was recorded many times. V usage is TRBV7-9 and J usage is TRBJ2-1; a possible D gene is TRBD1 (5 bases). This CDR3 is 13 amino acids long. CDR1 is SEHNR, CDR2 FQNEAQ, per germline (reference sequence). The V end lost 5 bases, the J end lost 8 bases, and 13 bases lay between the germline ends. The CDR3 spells CASSPGHRYEQFF. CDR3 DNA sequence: TGTGCCAGCAGCCCTGGACATCGATATGAGCAGTTCTTC.

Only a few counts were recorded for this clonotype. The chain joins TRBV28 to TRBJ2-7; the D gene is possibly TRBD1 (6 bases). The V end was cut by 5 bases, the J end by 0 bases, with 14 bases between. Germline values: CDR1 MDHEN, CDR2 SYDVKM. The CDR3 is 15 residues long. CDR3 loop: CASSHTDRSSYEQYF. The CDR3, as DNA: TGTGCCAGCAGTCACACCGACAGGAGCTCCTACGAGCAGTACTTC.

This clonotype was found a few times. CDR3: CASYGVLREQYF. The CDR3 DNA reads TGCGCCAGCTACGGGGTCCTTAGAGAGCAGTACTTC. The chain employs TRBV5-1 and TRBJ2-7; TRBD2 is a possible D gene (5 bases). This CDR3 is 12 amino acids long. Per the germline V gene, CDR1 is SGHRS and CDR2 is YFSETQ. The V end lost 7 bases, the J end lost 7 bases, and 15 bases lay between the germline ends.

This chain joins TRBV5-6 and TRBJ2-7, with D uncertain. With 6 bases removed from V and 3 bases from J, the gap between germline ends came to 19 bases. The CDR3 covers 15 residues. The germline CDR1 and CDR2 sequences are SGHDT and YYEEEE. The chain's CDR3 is CASTPLKTRIYEQYF. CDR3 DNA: TGTGCCAGCACCCCCCTCAAGACACGGATCTACGAGCAGTACTTC.

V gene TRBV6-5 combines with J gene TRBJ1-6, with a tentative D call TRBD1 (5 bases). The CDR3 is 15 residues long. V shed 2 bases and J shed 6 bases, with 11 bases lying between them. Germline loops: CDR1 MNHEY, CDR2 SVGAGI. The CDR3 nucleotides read TGTGCCAGCAGTTACGTGGGGGAAGGTAATTCACCCCTCCACTTT. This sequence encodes CASSYVGEGNSPLHF.

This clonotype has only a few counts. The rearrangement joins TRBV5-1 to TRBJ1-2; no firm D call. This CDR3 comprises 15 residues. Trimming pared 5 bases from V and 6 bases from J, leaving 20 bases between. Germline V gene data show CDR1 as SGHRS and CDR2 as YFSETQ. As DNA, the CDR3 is TGCGCCAGCAGAGTCGATCGGGTCTGGAGCGATGGCTACACCTTC. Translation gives CASRVDRVWSDGYTF.

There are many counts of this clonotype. This CDR3 reads CASSSGPGTSSYEQYF. The CDR3 DNA follows: TGTGCCAGCAGCTCAGGCCCGGGGACTAGCTCCTACGAGCAGTACTTC. The chain links TRBV13 to TRBJ2-7; 8 bases fit TRBD2. The CDR3 loop spans 16 amino acids. The germline V gene has CDR1 PRHDT and CDR2 FYEKMQ (reference sequence). Germline trimming cut 4 bases from V and 0 bases from J; bases unmatched to any gene: 8.

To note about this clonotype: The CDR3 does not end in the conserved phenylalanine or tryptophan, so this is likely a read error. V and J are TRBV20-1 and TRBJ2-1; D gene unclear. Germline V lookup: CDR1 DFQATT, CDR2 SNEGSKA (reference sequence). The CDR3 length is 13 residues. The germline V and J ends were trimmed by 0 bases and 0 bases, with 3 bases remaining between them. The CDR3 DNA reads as TGCAGTGCTAGAGACGCCTCCTACAATGAGCAGTTCCTC. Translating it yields CSARDASYNEQFL.